Below, 27 T cell receptor beta chains from the same sample are listed, as sequenced in a study of T cell responses to AZD1222 COVID-19 vaccine. Method: immunoSEQ multiplex PCR; TCRdb's copy keeps in-frame clones and lacks some. The data contain 160,000 or so clones, about 88% of them seen just once; the ten biggest clones take up about 1.5%. Here the sequenced sample was peripheral blood, taken on day 0 of AZD1222 vaccination. The receptors come from an adult in good health.

This chain links TRBV9 with TRBJ1-2; the D is unclear. Germline V gene data show CDR1 as SGDLS and CDR2 as YYNGEE. This CDR3 region has 14 residues. Trimming pared 6 bases from V and 4 bases from J, leaving 16 bases between. The chain's CDR3 is CASNAGSRVYGYTF. In DNA form, the CDR3 reads TGTGCCAGCAATGCGGGGAGCAGAGTCTATGGCTACACCTTC.

This sequence joins TRBV4-3 and TRBJ2-7, with 7 bases lining up with TRBD1. Germline assignment: CDR1 LGHNA and CDR2 YSLEER. J was trimmed by 2 bases and V by 4 bases; bases with no gene match: 11. The CDR3 sequence is 16 residues long. The CDR3 DNA is TGCGCCAGCAGCCTCCGGGCAGCAGGGGGTACCTACGAGCAGTACTTC. Translation gives CASSLRAAGGTYEQYF.

V and J are TRBV5-4 and TRBJ2-7, with unresolved D. The V end lost 2 bases, the J end lost 0 bases, and 6 bases lay between the germline ends. Germline lookup yields CDR1 SGHNT and CDR2 YYREEE (reference sequence). The CDR3 extends over 13 amino acids. The CDR3 sequence is CASSFLGSYEQYF. CDR3 sequence (DNA): TGTGCCAGCAGCTTTCTCGGCTCCTACGAGCAGTACTTC.

The chain is built from TRBV5-4 and TRBJ2-2; the match to TRBD1 covers 8 bases. Trimming cost V 0 bases and J 0 bases; bases outside gene matches: 13. The CDR3 spans 20 residues. CDR1 and CDR2 (germline): SGHNT, YYREEE (reference sequence). CDR3: CASSLGLYRTGTSNTGELFF. The CDR3 DNA is TGTGCCAGCAGCTTGGGATTATATAGGACAGGGACCTCGAACACCGGGGAGCTGTTTTTT. The whole variable domain, filled in from reference TRBV5-4 and TRBJ2-2, reads ETGVTQSPTHLIKTRGQQVTLRCSSQSGHNTVSWYQQALGQGPQFIFQYYREEENGRGNFPPRFSGLQFPNYSSELNVNALELDDSALYLCASSLGLYRTGTSNTGELFFGEGSRLTVL.

CDR3 sequence: CASSVGQGGQPQHF. The CDR3 nucleotides read TGTGCCAGCAGCGTAGGACAGGGCGGCCAGCCCCAGCATTTT. This chain uses TRBV9 with TRBJ1-5, with TRBD1 identical over 7 bases. CDR1 SGDLS and CDR2 YYNGEE come from the germline V gene. With V trimmed by 0 bases and J by 7 bases, 4 bases remained unmatched. CDR3 size: 14 residues.

The chain combines TRBV9 with TRBJ2-2; 7 positions match TRBD1. The germline CDR1 and CDR2 sequences are SGDLS and YYNGEE. V lost 0 bases to trimming and J lost 4 bases; unmatched junction nucleotides: 9. This CDR3 spans 17 amino acids. The CDR3 loop reads CASSVANPGGITGELFF. CDR3 DNA sequence: TGTGCCAGCAGCGTAGCTAATCCAGGGGGAATCACCGGGGAGCTGTTTTTT.

The chain couples TRBV9 to TRBJ1-1, with 8 bases identical to TRBD1. Trimming removed 0 bases from V and 5 bases from J; junction bases left unmatched: 9. The germline CDR1 and CDR2 sequences are SGDLS and YYNGEE. This CDR3 spans 16 amino acids. CDR3 DNA sequence: TGTGCCAGCAGCGTAGCTGGTCAGGGGGCGCGTACTGAAGCTTTCTTT. Protein product: CASSVAGQGARTEAFF.

The chain has TRBV28 and TRBJ2-2; TRBD1 might be the D (5 bases). Germline V gives CDR1 MDHEN, CDR2 SYDVKM. Between the trimmed V and J ends, which lost 7 bases and 3 bases, there was a span of 18 bases. The CDR3 covers 16 residues. The CDR3 sequence: CASTKGVRKDTGELFF. DNA for the CDR3: TGTGCCAGCACCAAAGGGGTTCGTAAGGACACCGGGGAGCTGTTTTTT. The entire variable domain, with the rest obtained from reference TRBV28 and TRBJ2-2, is as follows: DVKVTQSSRYLVKRTGEKVFLECVQDMDHENMFWYRQDPGLGLRLIYFSYDVKMKEKGDIPEGYSVSREKKERFSLILESASTNQTSMYLCASTKGVRKDTGELFFGEGSRLTVL.

The chain combines TRBV7-9 with TRBJ2-3, with 14 nucleotides matching TRBD2. The CDR3 is 17 amino acids. Unmatched junction bases numbered 7, after V lost 2 bases and J lost 6 bases. CDR1 is SEHNR, CDR2 FQNEAQ, per germline (reference sequence). The CDR3 bases are TGTGCCAGCAGCTTAATCGGACTAGCGGGAGGTCGGGATACGCAGTATTTT. It translates to CASSLIGLAGGRDTQYF.

The chain is built from TRBV7-3 and TRBJ2-7; TRBD2 matches 7 bases. Germline loops: CDR1 SGHTA, CDR2 FQGTGA. The V segment lost 4 bases and the J segment 4 bases; nucleotides outside the gene matches: 4. There are 13 residues in the CDR3. This chain's CDR3 is CASSSDSGYEQYF. CDR3 nucleotide sequence: TGTGCCAGCAGCTCCGATAGCGGGTACGAGCAGTACTTC.

CDR3 in amino acids: CASSRLRQAFEYEQYF. CDR3 nucleotide sequence: TGTGCCAGCAGCCGCCTACGACAGGCGTTTGAGTACGAGCAGTACTTC. This sequence joins TRBV7-8 and TRBJ2-7; perhaps TRBD1 as D (6 bases). CDR1 is SGHVS, CDR2 FQNEAQ, per germline. This CDR3 is built from 16 residues. Between the trimmed V and J ends, which lost 5 bases and 4 bases, there was a span of 21 bases.

The genes are TRBV5-1 and TRBJ2-3; unclear D gene. The CDR3 spans 15 residues. CDR1 is SGHRS and CDR2 is YFSETQ in the germline V gene. V lost 0 bases and J lost 2, with 10 bases in between. This CDR3 reads CASSLDGVDTDTQYF. In DNA, the CDR3 is TGCGCCAGCAGCTTGGATGGGGTGGACACAGATACGCAGTATTTT.

This chain connects TRBV2 to TRBJ2-1; 10 bases are shared with TRBD2. This CDR3 is 15 amino acids long. Per germline, CDR1 SNHLY and CDR2 FYNNEI. Losses at the gene ends were 1 base for V and 4 bases for J; bases not matched to a gene: 1. CDR3 amino acids: CASSEGAGGYNEQFF. CDR3 coding DNA: TGTGCCAGCAGTGAAGGAGCGGGGGGGTACAATGAGCAGTTCTTC. Combining the CDR3 with reference TRBV2 and TRBJ2-1 gives the whole variable domain EPEVTQTPSHQVTQMGQEVILRCVPISNHLYFYWYRQILGQKVEFLVSFYNNEISEKSEIFDDQFSVERPDGSNFTLKIRSTKLEDSAMYFCASSEGAGGYNEQFFGPGTRLTVL.

The chain recombines TRBV12-3 or TRBV12-4 with TRBJ1-2; possible D gene TRBD1, 6 bases. V lost 5 bases and J 4 bases, leaving 11 bases between the germline ends. The CDR3 has 13 residues. Here the CDR3 DNA reads TGTGCCAGCAGTCTCGGGGGCGGCTATGGCTACACCTTC. It encodes CASSLGGGYGYTF.

The V and J genes are TRBV6-5 and TRBJ1-1; D not certain. This CDR3 region has 13 residues. The V gene lost 7 bases and the J gene lost 0 bases, with 9 bases spanning the gap. CDR1 and CDR2 (germline): MNHEY, SVGAGI. This CDR3 reads CASNGPLNTEAFF. CDR3 nucleotides: TGTGCCAGCAACGGACCCTTGAACACTGAAGCTTTCTTT.

This chain connects TRBV2 to TRBJ1-5; TRBD1 might be the D (5 bases). Deletions cut 6 bases from V and 0 bases from J, with 12 bases between. The CDR3 is 15 residues long. Looked up from germline, CDR1 is SNHLY and CDR2 is FYNNEI. CDR3 in amino acids: CASRGAGGSNQPQHF. The CDR3 DNA is TGTGCCAGCAGAGGGGCCGGTGGTAGCAATCAGCCCCAGCATTTT.

The V call is TRBV19, the J call TRBJ1-3; no definite D call. Trimming left V 5 bases short and J 5 bases short, with 16 bases between. Germline-derived CDR1 and CDR2 are LNHDA and SQIVND (reference sequence). This CDR3 is built from 15 residues. CDR3 sequence (DNA): TGTGCCAGTAGTGCGGACGATAGAGGCAGAAACACCATATATTTT. Translation gives CASSADDRGRNTIYF.

This chain uses TRBV10-1 with TRBJ2-1; possibly TRBD1 or TRBD2 for D (5 bases each). Germline CDR1 is WNHNN and CDR2 is SYGVQD (reference sequence). The germline V and J ends were trimmed by 0 bases and 0 bases, with 9 bases remaining between them. The CDR3 extends over 16 amino acids. The CDR3 spells CASSESWGSSYNEQFF. The CDR3 coding sequence is TGCGCCAGCAGTGAGTCGTGGGGGTCCTCCTACAATGAGCAGTTCTTC.

V usage is TRBV19 and J usage is TRBJ1-5, with D tentatively TRBD1 (5 bases). The germline gives CDR1 LNHDA, CDR2 SQIVND (reference sequence). V was clipped by 0 bases and J by 3 bases, with 9 bases between them. CDR3 length: 15 amino acids. The CDR3 DNA reads as TGTGCCAGTAGTATAGAGGGCAGGGACAATCAGCCCCAGCATTTT. Residues: CASSIEGRDNQPQHF.

This clone was counted between two and nine times. The J gene is TRBJ2-1, the V gene TRBV24-1; TRBD2 agrees at 7 bases. Germline assignment: CDR1 KGHDR and CDR2 SFDVKD. CDR3 length: 17 residues. Losses at the gene ends were 3 bases for V and 0 bases for J; bases not matched to a gene: 7. The CDR3 nucleotides are TGTGCCACCAGTGATCCTCTAGCGGAGAGCTCCTACAATGAGCAGTTCTTC. This codes for CATSDPLAESSYNEQFF.

The gene calls are TRBV19 and TRBJ2-3; the match to TRBD1 covers 7 bases. Losses at the gene ends were 7 bases for V and 4 bases for J; bases not matched to a gene: 11. The CDR3 is 15 amino acids. CDR1 and CDR2 (germline): LNHDA, SQIVND (reference sequence). As DNA, the CDR3 is TGTGCCAGTACCCCAGGGGGATTCAGACCAGATACGCAGTATTTT. The encoded protein is CASTPGGFRPDTQYF.

The chain recombines TRBV5-1 with TRBJ2-5; the D is unclear. V lost 0 bases to trimming and J lost 5 bases, with 2 bases between them. Germline CDR1 SGHRS, CDR2 YFSETQ. The CDR3 is 11 residues long. CDR3 in amino acids: CASSLAETQYF. CDR3 nucleotide sequence: TGCGCCAGCAGCTTGGCGGAGACCCAGTACTTC. Supplemented by reference TRBV5-1 and TRBJ2-5, the full variable domain reads KAGVTQTPRYLIKTRGQQVTLSCSPISGHRSVSWYQQTPGQGLQFLFEYFSETQRNKGNFPGRFSGRQFSNSRSEMNVSTLELGDSALYLCASSLAETQYFGPGTRLLVL.

The chain carries TRBV19 and TRBJ1-2, with D unresolved. Trimming cost V 0 bases and J 4 bases, with 12 bases left between them. CDR3 size: 15 residues. The V gene's germline CDR1 is LNHDA and CDR2 SQIVND (reference sequence). The CDR3 loop is CASSIDGPELYGYTF. CDR3 in DNA: TGTGCCAGTAGTATAGATGGTCCCGAACTCTATGGCTACACCTTC.

The chain is built from TRBV5-5 and TRBJ2-3, with 9 bases fitting TRBD1. CDR1 is SGHKS and CDR2 is YYEKEE in the germline V gene (reference sequence). Trimming at V came to 4 bases and at J to 4 bases, leaving 7 bases not matched to a gene. This CDR3 is built from 15 residues. CDR3 residues: CASSPRTGAADTQYF. As DNA, the CDR3 is TGTGCCAGCAGCCCTCGGACAGGGGCGGCAGATACGCAGTATTTT.

The chain has TRBV5-6 and TRBJ2-5, with D unresolved. Germline V gene lookup returns CDR1 SGHDT and CDR2 YYEEEE. V lost 6 bases to trimming and J lost 5 bases, with 11 bases between them. This CDR3 region has 12 residues. CDR3 region: CASTEAGETQYF. For the CDR3, the DNA is TGTGCCAGCACCGAAGCTGGGGAGACCCAGTACTTC.

Concerning this clone itself: This sample includes further DNA sequences coding for the same CDR3. The V call is TRBV12-3 or TRBV12-4, the J call TRBJ1-2; D not certain. Trimming stripped 1 base from V and 7 bases from J, with 4 bases between. CDR3 length: 11 residues. The CDR3 DNA follows: TGTGCCAGCAGTTTAGGGGGTGGCTACACCTTC. This encodes CASSLGGGYTF.

The chain links TRBV6-5 to TRBJ1-2; D gene uncertain. CDR3 size: 16 residues. The V end lost 0 bases, the J end lost 4 bases, and 15 bases lay between the germline ends. Germline V gene data show CDR1 as MNHEY and CDR2 as SVGAGI. This CDR3 reads CASSYSTRRSFYGYTF. As DNA, the CDR3 is TGTGCCAGCAGTTACTCGACCAGGAGAAGCTTCTATGGCTACACCTTC.